This TCR beta chain originates from a study of T cell responses to AZD1222 COVID-19 vaccine. V lost 1 base and J lost 8, with 12 bases in between. This CDR3 has 14 amino acids. The germline gives CDR1 SGHTA, CDR2 FQGNSA. Data came from immunoSEQ multiplex PCR; TCRdb stores just in-frame clones and leaves some out. The table records some 130,000 clones, 90% of them present only once. General observations from the study: Spike-specific TCR breadth rose after two AZD1222 doses, and depth rose as well. There were mostly white British donors and more females than males, and clonal diversity was possibly underestimated. Regions left unmutated in variants are reportedly the target of nearly half of spike-specific TCRs.

Remarks on this clone: Its antigen remains unidentified.

The material sequenced was peripheral blood, taken on day 0 of AZD1222 vaccination. This chain links TRBV7-2 with TRBJ1-5; possible D gene TRBD1, 6 bases. The TCR sequence derives from an adult in good health. The CDR3 DNA reads TGTGCCAGCAGCTTAGAGGGGGGCAGGAAGCCCCAGCATTTT. It encodes CASSLEGGRKPQHF.